The 19 T cell receptor beta chains below all came from one sample that was sequenced in a study of CD8+CD57+ T cells in acquired aplastic anemia. The study profiled TCR beta VDJ and CDR3 using genomic DNA as template. TCRdb called the reads again in MiXCR, with one record for every CDR3 protein. The sample shows some 220,000 distinct CDR3 sequences, 30% to 35% of them seen only once. The sequenced sample was sorted CD4+, CD8+, or CD8+CD57+ T cells (not recorded which) from PBMCs. These receptors all come from a human donor in good health, serving as a control.

The rearrangement links TRBV5-1 to TRBJ2-1; D gene uncertain. This CDR3 is 15 amino acids long. Trimming took off 1 base at V and 2 bases at J, with 10 bases between the two ends. Germline V gives CDR1 SGHRS, CDR2 YFSETQ. The CDR3 bases are TGCGCCAGCAGCTTGTCGTCACAGACCTACAATGAGCAGTTCTTC. Protein sequence: CASSLSSQTYNEQFF.

V usage is TRBV5-4 and J usage is TRBJ1-3; D remains unclear. CDR1 SGHNT and CDR2 YYREEE come from the germline V gene (reference sequence). There are 15 residues in the CDR3. V lost 0 bases and J 0 bases, leaving 7 bases between the germline ends. In DNA form, the CDR3 reads TGTGCCAGCAGCTTGGATGTCTTCTCTGGAAACACCATATATTTT. Its protein product is CASSLDVFSGNTIYF.

This clonotype was detected ten times or more. This sequence joins TRBV19 and TRBJ1-2; TRBD1 matches 10 bases. The CDR3 is 16 residues long. J lost 8 bases, V lost 4 bases, and 13 bases had no gene match. Germline CDR1 reads LNHDA; CDR2 reads SQIVND (reference sequence). CDR3 sequence (DNA): TGTGCCAGTAGTACTCAACCGGGACAGGGGTCGGGCGGCTACACCTTC. This encodes CASSTQPGQGSGGYTF.

At least ten counts were recorded for this clonotype. The rearrangement links TRBV2 to TRBJ1-5; 8 nucleotides agree with TRBD1. The CDR3 loop spans 15 amino acids. V was pared by 4 bases and J by 0 bases, with 2 bases of the junction left unmatched. In germline, CDR1 is SNHLY, CDR2 FYNNEI. CDR3 region: CASSGQGSSNQPQHF. CDR3 sequence (DNA): TGTGCCAGCAGTGGACAGGGGTCTAGCAATCAGCCCCAGCATTTT.

This clonotype was counted ten times or more. CDR3 in DNA: TGTGCCAGCAGTGTCTTAGGACAGGGTGCTGGCTACACCTTC. It yields the protein CASSVLGQGAGYTF. The V and J genes are TRBV2 and TRBJ1-2; 8 bases map to TRBD1. This CDR3 is built from 14 residues. With V trimmed by 4 bases and J by 7 bases, 8 bases remained unmatched. Germline V gene data show CDR1 as SNHLY and CDR2 as FYNNEI.

Regarding this clonotype: Possible read error: a much larger clone is one base away. The chain is built from TRBV5-4 and TRBJ1-2; TRBD1 aligns across 7 bases. CDR3 length: 15 residues. CDR1 SGHNT and CDR2 YYREEE come from the germline V gene (reference sequence). Trimming at V came to 1 base and at J to 4 bases, leaving 7 bases not matched to a gene. The CDR3 coding sequence is TGTGCCAGCAGCTTGACCGAGACAGGGACCTATGGCTACACCTTC. This codes for CASSLTETGTYGYTF.

The sample holds many counts of this clonotype. The gene calls are TRBV25-1 and TRBJ1-2, with TRBD1 identical over 7 bases. Per germline, CDR1 MGHDK and CDR2 SYGVNS. The CDR3 covers 14 residues. The V and J ends lost 2 bases and 4 bases, in that order; junction bases with no gene match: 4. This CDR3 reads CASSETRGPYGYTF. The CDR3 nucleotides read TGTGCCAGCAGTGAAACAAGGGGGCCCTATGGCTACACCTTC.

Note on this clonotype: This may come from a read error, since a much larger clone is one base off. The chain links TRBV10-2 to TRBJ2-7; TRBD2 agrees at 10 bases. Germline V gene sequence: CDR1 WSHSY, CDR2 SAAADI. Losses at the gene ends were 6 bases for V and 3 bases for J; bases not matched to a gene: 17. CDR3 length: 18 amino acids. CDR3: CASSHGPGASGRVYEQYF. The CDR3 nucleotides are TGCGCCAGCAGCCACGGCCCCGGGGCTAGCGGGAGAGTCTACGAGCAGTACTTC.

This clonotype was counted between two and nine times. This chain connects TRBV4-2 to TRBJ2-7; 9 nucleotides line up with TRBD1. Germline V CDR1 and CDR2: LGHNA, YNFKEQ. The CDR3 is made up of 16 amino acids. Unmatched junction bases numbered 7, after V lost 1 base and J lost 3 bases. The CDR3 reads CASSQAHGGQGYEQYF. CDR3 DNA sequence: TGTGCCAGCAGCCAAGCTCATGGGGGACAGGGCTACGAGCAGTACTTC.

V and J are TRBV11-2 and TRBJ1-6; 7 bases align to TRBD1. From germline, CDR1 is SGHAT and CDR2 FQNNGV. With V trimmed by 5 bases and J by 3 bases, 13 bases remained unmatched. This CDR3 has 18 amino acids. Here the CDR3 DNA reads TGTGCCAGCAGCCTCAACAGGGGCGCAGGGTACTATAATTCACCCCTCCACTTT. Translating gives CASSLNRGAGYYNSPLHF.

This clonotype was counted many times. V usage is TRBV20-1 and J usage is TRBJ2-5; 9 positions agree with TRBD2. This CDR3 has 14 amino acids. The trim removed 0 bases at V and 6 bases at J, leaving 5 bases unmatched. Germline V gene lookup returns CDR1 DFQATT and CDR2 SNEGSKA (reference sequence). Here the CDR3 reads CSARDPAGGKTQYF. The CDR3 DNA sequence: TGCAGTGCTAGAGATCCAGCGGGGGGAAAGACCCAGTACTTC.

The genes are TRBV5-1 and TRBJ2-3; D is perhaps TRBD2 (5 bases). This CDR3 is 14 amino acids long. V was clipped by 3 bases and J by 3 bases, with 11 bases between them. The germline CDR1 and CDR2 sequences are SGHRS and YFSETQ. The CDR3 reads CASSWRAGTDTQYF. CDR3 coding DNA: TGCGCCAGCAGCTGGCGGGCAGGAACAGATACGCAGTATTTT. The full variable domain, with the rest looked up from reference TRBV5-1 and TRBJ2-3, is KAGVTQTPRYLIKTRGQQVTLSCSPISGHRSVSWYQQTPGQGLQFLFEYFSETQRNKGNFPGRFSGRQFSNSRSEMNVSTLELGDSALYLCASSWRAGTDTQYFGPGTRLTVL.

The V and J genes are TRBV9 and TRBJ1-2; no definite D call. This CDR3 spans 13 amino acids. V lost 7 bases to trimming and J lost 7 bases, with 17 bases between them. From germline, CDR1 is SGDLS and CDR2 YYNGEE. Written as DNA, the CDR3 is TGTGCCAGCGGGCCGGGGTCTGGGGTTGGCTACACCTTC. This translates into CASGPGSGVGYTF.

V is TRBV5-1 and J is TRBJ2-1; 11 bases are a match to TRBD2. J gave up 3 bases and V 3 bases, and 2 bases lay outside the gene matches. Germline V gene data show CDR1 as SGHRS and CDR2 as YFSETQ. The CDR3 runs to 15 residues. The CDR3, as DNA: TGCGCCAGCAGCTGGGGGACTAGCGGCTACAATGAGCAGTTCTTC. Translating gives CASSWGTSGYNEQFF.

Turning to this clonotype: This sequence may be a read error, since a much larger clone differs from it by one base. This chain uses TRBV5-1 with TRBJ1-2; a weak D match, TRBD1 (5 bases). The CDR3 extends over 15 amino acids. Trimming removed 4 bases at V and 8 bases at J, with 21 bases between. Germline CDR1 and CDR2: SGHRS and YFSETQ. The CDR3 spells CASSMVTGDHRGYTF. CDR3 DNA: TGCGCCAGCAGCATGGTTACGGGGGACCATAGGGGCTACACCTTC.

To note about this clonotype: A much larger clone lies a single base off, so this may be a read error. The V call is TRBV14, the J call TRBJ1-1, with D hard to call. This CDR3 is built from 15 residues. The germline V gene has CDR1 SGHDN and CDR2 FVKESK. V was pared by 1 base and J by 6 bases, with 15 bases between. CDR3 amino acids: CASSQVGGWRAEAFF. In DNA, the CDR3 is TGTGCCAGCAGCCAAGTAGGAGGGTGGAGGGCTGAAGCTTTCTTT.

This clonotype turned up a few times. The chain carries TRBV15 and TRBJ2-1, with a possible D match to TRBD2 (6 bases). CDR1 is LNHNV and CDR2 is YYDKDF in the germline V gene (reference sequence). The CDR3 is 14 amino acids. V was trimmed by 0 bases and J by 5 bases, leaving 8 bases between them. Here the CDR3 reads CATSRDGGNNEQFF. The CDR3 region has the DNA TGTGCCACCAGCAGAGATGGGGGGAACAATGAGCAGTTCTTC.

This clonotype was counted at least ten times. The rearrangement joins TRBV5-1 to TRBJ1-5; D ambiguous. V lost 2 bases to trimming and J lost 2 bases, with 8 bases between them. There are 14 residues in the CDR3. In germline, CDR1 is SGHRS, CDR2 YFSETQ. Here the CDR3 reads CASSLTGGNQPQHF. DNA for the CDR3: TGCGCCAGCAGCTTAACGGGTGGCAATCAGCCCCAGCATTTT. The variable domain in full, with the rest retrieved from reference TRBV5-1 and TRBJ1-5, is KAGVTQTPRYLIKTRGQQVTLSCSPISGHRSVSWYQQTPGQGLQFLFEYFSETQRNKGNFPGRFSGRQFSNSRSEMNVSTLELGDSALYLCASSLTGGNQPQHFGDGTRLSIL.

At least ten counts were recorded for this clonotype. The rearrangement uses TRBV7-3 and TRBJ2-7, with 7 bases that match TRBD2. After removal of 2 bases from V and 7 bases from J, the junction contained 8 bases not matched to a gene. Germline V CDR1 and CDR2: SGHTA, FQGTGA. The CDR3 is 14 residues long. CDR3 sequence: CASSLGTTSGEQYF. Written as DNA, the CDR3 is TGTGCCAGCAGCTTAGGGACTACAAGTGGAGAGCAGTACTTC.